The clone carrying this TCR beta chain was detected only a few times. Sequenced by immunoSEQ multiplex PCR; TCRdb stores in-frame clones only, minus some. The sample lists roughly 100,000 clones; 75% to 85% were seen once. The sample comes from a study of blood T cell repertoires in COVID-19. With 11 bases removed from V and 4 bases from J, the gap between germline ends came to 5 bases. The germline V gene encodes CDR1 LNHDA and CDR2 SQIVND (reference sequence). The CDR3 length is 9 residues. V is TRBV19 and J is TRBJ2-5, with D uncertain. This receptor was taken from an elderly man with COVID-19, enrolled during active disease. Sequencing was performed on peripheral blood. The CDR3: CAPGETQYF. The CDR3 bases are TGTGCCCCGGGAGAGACCCAGTACTTC.